The 11 T cell receptor beta chains given below trace back to one sample, sequenced in a study of blood T cell repertoires in COVID-19. Some clones are missing from TCRdb's copy, which holds only in-frame ones; the method was immunoSEQ multiplex PCR. The sample yields around 300,000 clones, approximately 86% seen once. Sequencing was performed on PBMCs or T cells enriched from blood (not recorded which). All receptors come from a woman aged 25 to 45 who had recovered from COVID-19.

The chain combines TRBV4-1 with TRBJ2-5; TRBD2 aligns across 7 bases. The CDR3 sequence is 17 residues long. Losses at the gene ends were 4 bases for V and 4 bases for J; bases not matched to a gene: 15. CDR1 and CDR2 from the germline V gene are MGHRA and YSYEKL. Here the CDR3 reads CASSPSGLLPGTETQYF. In nucleotides, the CDR3 is TGCGCCAGCAGCCCTAGCGGACTCCTCCCTGGCACAGAGACCCAGTACTTC.

This chain connects TRBV2 to TRBJ1-1, with a tentative D call TRBD1 (5 bases). Trimming shortened V by 7 bases and J by 8 bases, and 11 bases separated the two germline ends. CDR1 SNHLY and CDR2 FYNNEI come from the germline V gene. The CDR3 runs to 11 residues. The CDR3 sequence is CASITGKEAFF. The DNA for the CDR3 is TGTGCCAGCATTACAGGAAAAGAAGCTTTCTTT.

This rearrangement joins TRBV2 to TRBJ2-2; possibly TRBD1 for D (6 bases). The CDR3 is 15 amino acids. The V end was cut by 7 bases, the J end by 5 bases, with 17 bases between. In germline, CDR1 is SNHLY, CDR2 FYNNEI. The CDR3 sequence is CASTQQGMDTGELFF. DNA of the CDR3: TGTGCCAGCACGCAACAGGGCATGGATACCGGGGAGCTGTTTTTT.

The chain has TRBV7-2 and TRBJ2-7, with 7 bases matching TRBD1. Trimming at V came to 5 bases and at J to 5 bases, leaving 9 bases not matched to a gene. CDR3 length: 14 amino acids. Germline loops: CDR1 SGHTA, CDR2 FQGNSA. CDR3 loop: CASSKGQSFNEQYF. CDR3 sequence (DNA): TGTGCCAGCAGCAAGGGACAGTCTTTTAACGAGCAGTACTTC.

V and J are TRBV6-6 and TRBJ1-2; D is unclear. This CDR3 comprises 16 residues. Trimming shortened V by 0 bases and J by 5 bases, and 16 bases separated the two germline ends. Per germline, CDR1 MNHNY and CDR2 SVGAGI (reference sequence). The CDR3 DNA reads as TGTGCCAGCAGTTACTCACGGGTAAAGAGTTCGTATGGCTACACCTTC. It translates to CASSYSRVKSSYGYTF.

The CDR3 DNA follows: TGTGCCAGCAGCCGTACAACTAGCGGGGGTCACTTCTACGAGCAGTACTTC. It yields the protein CASSRTTSGGHFYEQYF. J is TRBJ2-7 and V is TRBV7-9; 11 bases map to TRBD2. The CDR3 covers 17 residues. The V and J ends lost 5 bases and 3 bases, in that order; junction bases with no gene match: 12. Germline loops: CDR1 SEHNR, CDR2 FQNEAQ (reference sequence). Full variable domain (remainder filled in from reference TRBV7-9 and TRBJ2-7): DTGVSQNPRHKITKRGQNVTFRCDPISEHNRLYWYRQTLGQGPEFLTYFQNEAQLEKSRLLSDRFSAERPKGSFSTLEIQRTEQGDSAMYLCASSRTTSGGHFYEQYFGPGTRLTVT.

The rearrangement uses TRBV5-4 and TRBJ1-1; possible D gene TRBD1, 5 bases. Deletions cut 3 bases from V and 5 bases from J, with 14 bases between. This CDR3 has 14 residues. Germline CDR1 SGHNT, CDR2 YYREEE (reference sequence). The CDR3 is CASSSQGGGTEAFF. As DNA, the CDR3 is TGTGCCAGCAGCTCCCAGGGAGGTGGGACTGAAGCTTTCTTT.

The gene calls are TRBV3-1 (or the pseudogene TRBV3-2) and TRBJ1-3; 8 nucleotides match TRBD1. This CDR3 comprises 19 residues. Looked up from germline, CDR1 is LGHDT and CDR2 is YNNKEL (reference sequence). The V gene end was trimmed by 2 bases and the J gene end by 0 bases; junction bases not matched to a gene: 12. Here the CDR3 reads CASSQPGQGLPGSGNTIYF. The CDR3 DNA is TGTGCCAGCAGCCAACCCGGACAGGGCCTCCCCGGCTCTGGAAACACCATATATTTT.

This CDR3 is CAISEILAGEQFF. The DNA of the CDR3 is TGTGCCATCAGTGAGATACTAGCGGGAGAGCAGTTCTTC. The rearrangement joins TRBV10-3 to TRBJ2-1; 10 bases map to TRBD2. V lost 2 bases, J lost 10 bases, and 2 bases stayed unmatched. CDR3 length equals 13 residues. Per germline, CDR1 ENHRY and CDR2 SYGVKD.

The rearrangement uses TRBV5-8 and TRBJ1-5; unclear D gene. The CDR3 has 13 residues. Germline assignment: CDR1 SGHTS and CDR2 YDEGEE. V lost 0 bases and J lost 7, with 8 bases in between. The CDR3 loop is CASSLDGEQPQHF. In DNA, the CDR3 is TGTGCCAGCAGCTTGGACGGTGAGCAGCCCCAGCATTTT.

This chain connects TRBV3-1 (or the pseudogene TRBV3-2) to TRBJ1-2, with TRBD1 matching 8 bases. J gave up 4 bases and V 5 bases, and 9 bases lay outside the gene matches. The CDR3 contains 15 residues. Germline loops: CDR1 LGHDT, CDR2 YNNKEL (reference sequence). CDR3 in amino acids: CASSGPGTGAYGYTF. The CDR3 DNA follows: TGTGCCAGCAGCGGACCCGGGACAGGTGCCTATGGCTACACCTTC.